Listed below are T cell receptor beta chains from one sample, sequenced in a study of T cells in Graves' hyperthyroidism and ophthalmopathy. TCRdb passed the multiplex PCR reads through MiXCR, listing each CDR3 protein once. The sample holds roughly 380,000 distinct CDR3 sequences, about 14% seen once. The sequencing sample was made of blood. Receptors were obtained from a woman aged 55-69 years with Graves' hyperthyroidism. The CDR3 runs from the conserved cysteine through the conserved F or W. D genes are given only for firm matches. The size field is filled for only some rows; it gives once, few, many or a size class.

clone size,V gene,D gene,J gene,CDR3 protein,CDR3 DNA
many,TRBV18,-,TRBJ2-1,CASSRGRQKSYNEQFF,TGTGCCAGCTCACGGGGGCGACAGAAATCCTACAATGAGCAGTTCTTC
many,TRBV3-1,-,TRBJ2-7,CASSQFVGPHLYEQYF,TGTGCCAGCAGCCAATTTGTGGGACCTCATCTCTACGAGCAGTACTTC
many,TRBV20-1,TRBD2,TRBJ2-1,CSARQTSGDYNEQFF,TGCAGTGCTAGACAAACTAGCGGGGATTACAATGAGCAGTTCTTC
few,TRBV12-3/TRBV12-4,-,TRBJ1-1,CASSLITGSNTEAFF,TGTGCCAGCAGTTTAATTACAGGGTCGAACACTGAAGCTTTCTTT
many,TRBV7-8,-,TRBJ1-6,CASSLVGSSALHF,TGTGCCAGCAGCTTAGTTGGCTCTTCGGCCCTCCACTTT
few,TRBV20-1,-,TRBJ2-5,CSAPTGGSGETQYF,TGCAGTGCCCCAACCGGGGGCAGCGGGGAGACCCAGTACTTC
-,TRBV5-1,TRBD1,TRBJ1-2,CASTFGNRGQDGYTF,TGCGCCAGCACCTTTGGGAACAGGGGGCAGGATGGCTACACCTTC
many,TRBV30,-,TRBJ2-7,CAWSVAATYEQYF,TGTGCCTGGAGTGTGGCGGCTACCTACGAGCAGTACTTC
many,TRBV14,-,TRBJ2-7,CASSQVTDFPFGEQYF,TGTGCCAGCAGCCAAGTCACAGACTTCCCCTTCGGGGAGCAGTACTTC
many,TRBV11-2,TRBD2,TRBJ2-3,CASSLEWAGVFTDTQYF,TGTGCCAGCAGCTTAGAATGGGCGGGGGTATTCACAGATACGCAGTATTTT
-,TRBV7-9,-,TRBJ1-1,CASSSTATERAFF,TGTGCCAGCAGCTCGACCGCGACAGAGCGAGCTTTCTTT
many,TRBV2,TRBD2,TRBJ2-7,CASRGLAGVQDEQYF,TGTGCCAGCAGGGGACTAGCGGGAGTTCAAGACGAGCAGTACTTC
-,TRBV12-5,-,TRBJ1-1,CASREITENTEAFF,TGTGCTAGCCGAGAAATCACGGAGAACACTGAAGCTTTCTTT
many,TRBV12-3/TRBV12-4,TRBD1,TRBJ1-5,CASSLGTDNQPQHF,TGTGCCAGCAGTTTGGGGACAGACAATCAGCCCCAGCATTTT
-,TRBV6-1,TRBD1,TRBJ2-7,CASSRSNRGPYEQYF,TGTGCCAGCAGCCGAAGCAACAGGGGACCCTACGAGCAGTACTTC
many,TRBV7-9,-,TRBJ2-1,CASSLGVVRNEQFF,TGTGCCAGCAGCTTAGGGGTAGTTCGCAATGAGCAGTTCTTC
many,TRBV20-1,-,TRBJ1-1,CSATLWGREGTEAFF,TGCAGTGCTACCCTATGGGGCAGGGAAGGCACTGAAGCTTTCTTT
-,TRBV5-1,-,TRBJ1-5,CASSLASGEQPQHF,TGCGCCAGCAGCTTGGCGTCAGGGGAACAGCCCCAGCATTTT
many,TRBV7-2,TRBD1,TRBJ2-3,CASSSTGGDTQYF,TGTGCCAGCAGCTCGACAGGGGGGGATACGCAGTATTTT
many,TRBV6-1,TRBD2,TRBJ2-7,CASSEAGQASGRFEQYF,TGTGCCAGCAGTGAAGCAGGGCAGGCTAGCGGGAGGTTCGAGCAGTACTTC
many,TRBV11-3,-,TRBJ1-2,CASSLPGQAIDGYTF,TGTGCCAGCAGCCTCCCAGGGCAGGCGATCGATGGCTACACCTTC
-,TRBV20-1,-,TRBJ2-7,CSARDGTVTYEQYF,TGCAGTGCTAGAGATGGGACTGTTACCTACGAGCAGTACTTC
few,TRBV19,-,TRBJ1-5,CASKDRWSNQPQHF,TGTGCCAGTAAGGACCGCTGGAGCAATCAGCCCCAGCATTTT
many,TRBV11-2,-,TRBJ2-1,CASSLDFWSSYNEQFF,TGTGCCAGCAGCTTAGACTTTTGGAGCTCCTACAATGAGCAGTTCTTC
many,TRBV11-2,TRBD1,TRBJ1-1,CASSLGDRVAEAFF,TGTGCCAGCAGCTTGGGCGACAGGGTCGCTGAAGCTTTCTTT
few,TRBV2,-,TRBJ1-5,CASSIRYSNQPQHF,TGTGCCAGCAGTATAAGATATAGCAATCAGCCCCAGCATTTT
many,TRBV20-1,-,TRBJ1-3,CSATHSGGNTIYF,TGCAGTGCCACTCATTCGGGTGGAAACACCATATATTTT
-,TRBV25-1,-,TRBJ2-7,CASSESGILDEQYF,TGTGCCAGCAGTGAATCGGGGATCCTGGACGAGCAGTACTTC
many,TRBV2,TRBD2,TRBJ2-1,CASNWEGNEQFF,TGTGCCAGCAACTGGGAGGGCAATGAGCAGTTCTTC
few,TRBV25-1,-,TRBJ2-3,CASSESVDYDTQYF,TGTGCCAGCAGTGAATCGGTGGACTACGATACGCAGTATTTT
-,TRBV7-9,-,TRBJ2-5,CASSLGVLETQYF,TGTGCCAGCAGCTTAGGGGTTTTGGAGACCCAGTACTTC
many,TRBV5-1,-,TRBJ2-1,CASAGTPPNEQFF,TGCGCCAGCGCCGGGACCCCTCCCAATGAGCAGTTCTTC
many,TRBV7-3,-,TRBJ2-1,CASSLGTTLYNEQFF,TGTGCCAGCAGCTTAGGGACAACCCTTTACAATGAGCAGTTCTTC
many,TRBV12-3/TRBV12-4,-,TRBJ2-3,CASNNRARTDTQYF,TGTGCCAGCAACAACCGGGCCCGCACAGATACGCAGTATTTT
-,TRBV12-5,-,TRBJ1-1,CASGLELNTEAFF,TGTGCTAGTGGTTTGGAGTTAAACACTGAAGCTTTCTTT
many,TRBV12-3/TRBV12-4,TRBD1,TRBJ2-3,CASSARQGTTDTQYF,TGTGCCAGCAGTGCGCGACAGGGGACAACAGATACGCAGTATTTT
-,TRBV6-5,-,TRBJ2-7,CASSYSSGSPYEQYF,TGTGCCAGCAGTTACTCATCCGGGAGTCCCTACGAGCAGTACTTC
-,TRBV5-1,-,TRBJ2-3,CASSLDSSYGRDTQYF,TGCGCCAGCAGCTTGGATTCTTCCTACGGCAGAGATACGCAGTATTTT
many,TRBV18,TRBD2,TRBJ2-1,CASSPSGRAGGEQFF,TGTGCCAGCTCACCAAGCGGGAGGGCCGGAGGTGAGCAGTTCTTC
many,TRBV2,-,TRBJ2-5,CASSELGVQETQYF,TGTGCCAGCAGTGAATTAGGGGTCCAAGAGACCCAGTACTTC
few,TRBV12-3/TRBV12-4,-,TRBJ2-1,CASSLGDTPYNEQFF,TGTGCCAGCAGTTTAGGGGACACCCCTTACAATGAGCAGTTCTTC
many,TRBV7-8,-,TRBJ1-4,CASSLDGGGINEKLFF,TGTGCCAGCAGCTTAGACGGGGGCGGAATTAATGAAAAACTGTTTTTT
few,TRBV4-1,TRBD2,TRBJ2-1,CASSPGTSGGNFQNEQFF,TGCGCCAGCAGTCCCGGGACTAGCGGGGGAAACTTCCAGAATGAGCAGTTCTTC
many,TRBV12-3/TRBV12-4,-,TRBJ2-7,CASSLRGLNPYEQYF,TGTGCCAGCAGTTTACGAGGACTAAACCCCTACGAGCAGTACTTC
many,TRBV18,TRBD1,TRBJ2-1,CASSLLDRDNEQFF,TGTGCCAGCTCACTCCTAGACAGGGACAATGAGCAGTTCTTC
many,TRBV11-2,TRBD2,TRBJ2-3,CASSLEGIGGSDTQYF,TGTGCCAGCAGCCTCGAGGGGATCGGGGGGTCAGATACGCAGTATTTT
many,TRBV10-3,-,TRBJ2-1,CASRGGRGRDNEQFF,TGTGCCTCACGAGGGGGTCGCGGTCGTGACAATGAGCAGTTCTTC
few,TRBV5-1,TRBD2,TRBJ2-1,CASSPKEGLNNEQFF,TGCGCCAGCAGCCCCAAAGAGGGACTAAACAATGAGCAGTTCTTC
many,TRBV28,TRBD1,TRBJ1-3,CASSPVGQVGNTIYF,TGTGCCAGCAGTCCCGTGGGACAGGTTGGAAACACCATATATTTT
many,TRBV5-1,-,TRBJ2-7,CASSLDGPYEQYF,TGCGCCAGCAGCTTAGACGGCCCCTACGAGCAGTACTTC
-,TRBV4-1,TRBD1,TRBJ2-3,CASSQDRGLGTDTQYF,TGCGCCAGCAGCCAAGACAGGGGGTTGGGCACAGATACGCAGTATTTT
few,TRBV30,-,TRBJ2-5,CAWSVGGVQETQYF,TGTGCCTGGAGTGTTGGCGGGGTTCAAGAGACCCAGTACTTC
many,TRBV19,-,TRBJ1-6,CASSRQARGSPLHF,TGTGCCAGTAGTAGACAGGCTAGGGGTTCACCCCTCCACTTT
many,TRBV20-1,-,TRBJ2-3,CSASVGGNTDTQYF,TGCAGTGCTAGTGTCGGCGGGAACACAGATACGCAGTATTTT
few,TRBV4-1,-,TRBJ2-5,CASSQVGGIVTQYF,TGCGCCAGCAGCCAAGTGGGTGGGATCGTGACCCAGTACTTC
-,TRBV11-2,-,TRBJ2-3,CASSFVSADTQYF,TGTGCCAGCAGCTTTGTATCAGCAGATACGCAGTATTTT
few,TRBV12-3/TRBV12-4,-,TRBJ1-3,CASSLFQGRGNTIYF,TGTGCCAGCAGTTTATTCCAGGGTCGTGGAAACACCATATATTTT
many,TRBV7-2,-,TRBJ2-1,CASSLGGGLSSYNEQFF,TGTGCCAGCAGCTTAGGGGGCGGGTTGAGCTCCTACAATGAGCAGTTCTTC
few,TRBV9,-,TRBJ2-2,CASSPRSQGGAGELFF,TGTGCCAGCAGCCCCCGTTCCCAGGGAGGCGCCGGGGAGCTGTTTTTT